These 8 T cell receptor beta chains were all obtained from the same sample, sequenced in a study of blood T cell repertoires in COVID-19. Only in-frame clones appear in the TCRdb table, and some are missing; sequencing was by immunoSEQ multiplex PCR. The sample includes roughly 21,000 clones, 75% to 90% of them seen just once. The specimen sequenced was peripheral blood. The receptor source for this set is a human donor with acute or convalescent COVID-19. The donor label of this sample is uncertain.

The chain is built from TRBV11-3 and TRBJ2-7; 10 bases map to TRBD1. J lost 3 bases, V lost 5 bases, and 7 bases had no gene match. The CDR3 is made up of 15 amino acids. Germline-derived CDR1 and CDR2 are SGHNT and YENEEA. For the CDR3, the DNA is TGTGCCAGCAGCCCCCGACAGGGGGCGGGCTACGAGCAGTACTTC. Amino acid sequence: CASSPRQGAGYEQYF.

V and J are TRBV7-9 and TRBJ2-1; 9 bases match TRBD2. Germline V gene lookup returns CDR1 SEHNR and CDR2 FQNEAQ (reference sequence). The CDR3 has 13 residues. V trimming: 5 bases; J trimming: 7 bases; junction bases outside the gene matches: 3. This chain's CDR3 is CASSPREGNEQFF. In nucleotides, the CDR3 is TGTGCCAGCAGCCCGCGGGAGGGGAATGAGCAGTTCTTC.

The CDR3 spells CAISEGTGPYEQYF. The CDR3 region has the DNA TGTGCCATCAGTGAAGGGACAGGGCCCTACGAGCAGTACTTC. The rearrangement links TRBV10-3 to TRBJ2-7, with 9 bases that match TRBD1. Trimming cost V 3 bases and J 2 bases; bases outside gene matches: 2. The germline V gene encodes CDR1 ENHRY and CDR2 SYGVKD. The CDR3 covers 14 residues.

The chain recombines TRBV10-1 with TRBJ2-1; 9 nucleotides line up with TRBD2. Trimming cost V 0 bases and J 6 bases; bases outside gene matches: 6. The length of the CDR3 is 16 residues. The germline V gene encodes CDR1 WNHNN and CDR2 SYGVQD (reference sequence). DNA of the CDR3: TGCGCCAGCAGTGAGTCGTTCTCAGCGGGAGGCAATGAGCAGTTCTTC. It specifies CASSESFSAGGNEQFF.

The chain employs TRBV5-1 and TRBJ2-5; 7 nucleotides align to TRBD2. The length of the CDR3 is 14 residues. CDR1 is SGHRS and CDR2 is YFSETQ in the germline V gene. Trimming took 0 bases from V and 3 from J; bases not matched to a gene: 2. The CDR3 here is CASSLAGGKETQYF. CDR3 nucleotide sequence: TGCGCCAGCAGCTTGGCCGGGGGGAAAGAGACCCAGTACTTC.

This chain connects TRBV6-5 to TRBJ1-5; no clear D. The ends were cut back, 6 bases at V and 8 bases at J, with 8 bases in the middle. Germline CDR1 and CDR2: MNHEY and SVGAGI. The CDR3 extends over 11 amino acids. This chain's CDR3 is CASRKLEPQHF. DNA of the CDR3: TGTGCCAGCAGGAAGCTTGAGCCCCAGCATTTT.

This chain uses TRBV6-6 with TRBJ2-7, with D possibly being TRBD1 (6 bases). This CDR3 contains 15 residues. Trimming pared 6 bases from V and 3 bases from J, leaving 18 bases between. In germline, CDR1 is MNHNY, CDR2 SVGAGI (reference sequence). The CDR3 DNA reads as TGTGCCAGCAGCAAAGAGGACAGCCTCTTCTACGAGCAGTACTTC. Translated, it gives CASSKEDSLFYEQYF.

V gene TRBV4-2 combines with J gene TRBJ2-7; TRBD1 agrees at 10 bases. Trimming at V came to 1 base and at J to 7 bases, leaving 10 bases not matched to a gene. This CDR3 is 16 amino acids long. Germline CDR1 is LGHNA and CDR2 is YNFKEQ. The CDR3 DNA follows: TGTGCCAGCAGCCAAGGGGCGGACAGGGGGTTGGGTGAGCAGTACTTC. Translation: CASSQGADRGLGEQYF.